This TCR beta chain emerged from a study of T-cell reconstitution after alpha-beta-depleted transplantation in children. Regarding the study as a whole: It was reported that alpha-beta T cells came from several hundred expanded graft clones (about two months after transplant).

This clonotype was observed at least ten times. Antigen unknown. Unique molecular identifiers were incorporated during preparation of the TCRbeta library. TCRdb analysed the PCR reads with MiXCR anew, one entry per CDR3 protein. This table holds 150,000 to 200,000 distinct CDR3 sequences, 5.5% to 7% found once. This clonotype was sampled from a girl under two years old with combined immunodeficiency, due to receive a stem cell transplant. The sequencing used PBMCs, collected before TCRalphabeta/CD19-depleted stem cell transplant.

In nucleotides, the CDR3 is TGCAGCGTCCGGGGTCGGGAAGTGAACACTGAAGCTTTCTTT. Its protein product is CSVRGREVNTEAFF. The chain couples TRBV29-1 to TRBJ1-1; D is undetermined. CDR1 and CDR2 from the germline V gene are SQVTM and ANQGSEA. The CDR3 has 14 residues. V lost 6 bases, J lost 0 bases, and 14 bases lay in between.